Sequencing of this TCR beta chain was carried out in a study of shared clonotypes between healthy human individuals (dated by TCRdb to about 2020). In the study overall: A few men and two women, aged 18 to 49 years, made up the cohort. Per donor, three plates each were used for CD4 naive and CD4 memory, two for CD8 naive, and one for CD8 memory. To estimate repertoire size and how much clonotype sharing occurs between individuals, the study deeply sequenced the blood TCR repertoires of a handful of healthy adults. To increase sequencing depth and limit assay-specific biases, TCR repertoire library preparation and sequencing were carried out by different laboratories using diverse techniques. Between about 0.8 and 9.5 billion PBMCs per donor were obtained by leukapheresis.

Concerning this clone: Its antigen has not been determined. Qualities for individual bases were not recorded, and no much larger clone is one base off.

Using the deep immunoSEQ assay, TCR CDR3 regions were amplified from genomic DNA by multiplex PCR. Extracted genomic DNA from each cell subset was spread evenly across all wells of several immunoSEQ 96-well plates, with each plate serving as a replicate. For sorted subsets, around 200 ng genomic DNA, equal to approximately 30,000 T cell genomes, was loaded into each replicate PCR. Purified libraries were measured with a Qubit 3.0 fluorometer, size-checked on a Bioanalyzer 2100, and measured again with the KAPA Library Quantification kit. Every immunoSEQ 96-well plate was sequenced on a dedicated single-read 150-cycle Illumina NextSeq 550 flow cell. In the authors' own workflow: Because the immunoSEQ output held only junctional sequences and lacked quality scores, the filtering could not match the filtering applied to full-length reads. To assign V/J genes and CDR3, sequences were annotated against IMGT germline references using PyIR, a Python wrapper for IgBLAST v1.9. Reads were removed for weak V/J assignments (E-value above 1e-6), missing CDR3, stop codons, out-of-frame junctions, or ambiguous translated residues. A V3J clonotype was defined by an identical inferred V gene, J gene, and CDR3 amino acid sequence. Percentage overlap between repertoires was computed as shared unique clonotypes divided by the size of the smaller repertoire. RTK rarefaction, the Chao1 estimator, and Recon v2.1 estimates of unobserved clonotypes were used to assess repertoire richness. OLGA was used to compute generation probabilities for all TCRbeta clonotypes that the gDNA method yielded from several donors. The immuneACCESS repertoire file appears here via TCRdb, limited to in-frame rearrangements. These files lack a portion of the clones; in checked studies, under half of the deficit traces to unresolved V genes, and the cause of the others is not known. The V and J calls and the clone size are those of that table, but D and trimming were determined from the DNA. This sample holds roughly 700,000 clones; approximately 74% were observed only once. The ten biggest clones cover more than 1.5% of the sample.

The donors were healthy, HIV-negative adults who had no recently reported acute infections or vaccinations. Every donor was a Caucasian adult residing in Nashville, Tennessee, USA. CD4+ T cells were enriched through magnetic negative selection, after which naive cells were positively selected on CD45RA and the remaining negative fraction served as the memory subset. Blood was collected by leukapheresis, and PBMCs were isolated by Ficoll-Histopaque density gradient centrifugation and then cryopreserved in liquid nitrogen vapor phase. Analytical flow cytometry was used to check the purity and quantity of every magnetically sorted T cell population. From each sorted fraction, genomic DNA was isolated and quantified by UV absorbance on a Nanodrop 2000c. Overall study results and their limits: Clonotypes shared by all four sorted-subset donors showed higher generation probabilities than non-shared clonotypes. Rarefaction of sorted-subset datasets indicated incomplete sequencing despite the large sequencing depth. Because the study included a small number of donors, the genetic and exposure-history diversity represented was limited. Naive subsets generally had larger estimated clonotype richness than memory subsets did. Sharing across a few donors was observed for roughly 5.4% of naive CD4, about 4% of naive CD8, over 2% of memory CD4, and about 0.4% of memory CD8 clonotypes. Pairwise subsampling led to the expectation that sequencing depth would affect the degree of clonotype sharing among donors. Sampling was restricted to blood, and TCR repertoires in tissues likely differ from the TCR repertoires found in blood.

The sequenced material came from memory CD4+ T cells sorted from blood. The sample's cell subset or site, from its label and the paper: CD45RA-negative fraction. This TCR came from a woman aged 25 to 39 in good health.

The nucleotides read TGCGCCAGAGAGACAGGGGTTCATCAGCCCCAGCATTTT. Translated, it reads CARETGVHQPQHF. The chain couples TRBV10-2 to TRBJ1-5; TRBD1 matches 8 bases in the middle. The CDR3 runs 13 residues from the cysteine to the phenylalanine. Just CDR3 DNA is preserved here, 39 bases in frame from base 1. Via the germline V gene, CDR1 is WSHSY and CDR2 SAAADI. Relative to germline, V is missing 9 bases and J is missing 5 bases, with 6 bases of the junction outside any gene match.